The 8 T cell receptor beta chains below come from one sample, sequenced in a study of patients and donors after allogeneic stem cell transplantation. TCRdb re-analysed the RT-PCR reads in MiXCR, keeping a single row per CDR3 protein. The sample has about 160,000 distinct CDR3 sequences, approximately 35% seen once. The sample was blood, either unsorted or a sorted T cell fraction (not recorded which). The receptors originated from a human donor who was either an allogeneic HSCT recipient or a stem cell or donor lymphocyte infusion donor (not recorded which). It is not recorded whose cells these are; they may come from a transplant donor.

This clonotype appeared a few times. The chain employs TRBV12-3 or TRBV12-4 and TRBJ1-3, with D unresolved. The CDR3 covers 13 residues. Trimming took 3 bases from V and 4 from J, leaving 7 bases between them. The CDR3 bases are TGTGCCAGCAGTTTTTCTAGGGGAAACACCATATATTTT. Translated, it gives CASSFSRGNTIYF.

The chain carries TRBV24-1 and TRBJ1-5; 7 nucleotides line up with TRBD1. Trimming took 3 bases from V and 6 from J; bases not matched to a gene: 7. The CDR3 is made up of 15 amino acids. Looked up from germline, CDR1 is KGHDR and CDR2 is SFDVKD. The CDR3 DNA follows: TGTGCCACCAGTGATGTAGGGGGCTTGTCTCAGCCCCAGCATTTT. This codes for CATSDVGGLSQPQHF.

CDR3 in DNA: TGTGCCAGCGGGACGGTTTGGTACTTC. Its protein is CASGTVWYF. The J gene is TRBJ2-5, the V gene TRBV6-1; D is tentatively TRBD1 or TRBD2 (5 bases each). This CDR3 contains 9 residues. V was trimmed by 8 bases and J by 13 bases, leaving 11 bases between them. Germline-derived CDR1 and CDR2 are MNHNS and SASEGT.

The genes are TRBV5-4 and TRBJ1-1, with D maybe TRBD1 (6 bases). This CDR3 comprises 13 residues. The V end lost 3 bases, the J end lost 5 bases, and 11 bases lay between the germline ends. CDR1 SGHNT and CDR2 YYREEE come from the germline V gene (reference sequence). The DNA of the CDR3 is TGTGCCAGCAGCTACACAGGGTCGACTGAAGCTTTCTTT. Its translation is CASSYTGSTEAFF.

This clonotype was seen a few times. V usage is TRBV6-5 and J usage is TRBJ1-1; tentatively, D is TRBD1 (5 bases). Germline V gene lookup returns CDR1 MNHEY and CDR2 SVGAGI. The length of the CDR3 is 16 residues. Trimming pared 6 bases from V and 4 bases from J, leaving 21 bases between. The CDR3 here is CASSRPRQLLSTEAFF. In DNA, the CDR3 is TGTGCCAGCAGCCGCCCCCGACAGCTCCTCTCCACTGAAGCTTTCTTT.

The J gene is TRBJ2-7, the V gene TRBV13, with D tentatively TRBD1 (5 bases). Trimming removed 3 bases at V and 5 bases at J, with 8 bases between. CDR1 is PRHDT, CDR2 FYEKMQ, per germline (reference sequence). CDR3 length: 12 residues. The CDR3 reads CASSLGRDEQYV. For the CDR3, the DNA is TGTGCCAGCAGCTTGGGCAGGGACGAGCAGTACGTC.

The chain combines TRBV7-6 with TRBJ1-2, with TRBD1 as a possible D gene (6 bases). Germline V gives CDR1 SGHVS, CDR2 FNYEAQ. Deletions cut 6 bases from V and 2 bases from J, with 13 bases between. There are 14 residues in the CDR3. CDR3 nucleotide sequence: TGTGCCAGCAGTCAAGGACAGCTCAACTATGGCTACACCTTC. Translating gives CASSQGQLNYGYTF.

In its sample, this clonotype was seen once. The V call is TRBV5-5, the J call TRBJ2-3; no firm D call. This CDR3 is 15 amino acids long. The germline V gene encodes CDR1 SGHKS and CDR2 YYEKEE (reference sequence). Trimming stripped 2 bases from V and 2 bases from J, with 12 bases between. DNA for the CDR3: TGTGCCAGCAGCTTTCCGTATGCCTACACAGATACGCAGTATTTT. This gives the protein CASSFPYAYTDTQYF.